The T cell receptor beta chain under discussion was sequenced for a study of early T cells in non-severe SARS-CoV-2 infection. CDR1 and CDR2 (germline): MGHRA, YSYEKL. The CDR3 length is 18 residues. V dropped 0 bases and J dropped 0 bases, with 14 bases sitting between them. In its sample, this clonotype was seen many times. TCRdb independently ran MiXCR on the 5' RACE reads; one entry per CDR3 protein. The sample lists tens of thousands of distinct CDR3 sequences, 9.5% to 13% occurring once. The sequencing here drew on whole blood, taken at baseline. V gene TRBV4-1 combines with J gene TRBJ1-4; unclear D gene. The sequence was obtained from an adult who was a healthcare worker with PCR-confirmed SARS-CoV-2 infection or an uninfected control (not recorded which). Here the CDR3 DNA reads TGCGCCAGCAGCCAAGAGAACTGGGATAGGGCAACTAATGAAAAACTGTTTTTT. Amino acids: CASSQENWDRATNEKLFF.